These T cell receptor beta chains were read from a single sample in a study of CD8 T cells in Susac syndrome. TCRdb redid the calling of the immunoSEQ multiplex PCR reads with MiXCR, one entry per CDR3 protein. This sample yields approximately 140,000 distinct CDR3 sequences, of which around 80% are seen a single time; roughly 0.5% belongs to the top ten. Input material: CD8+ T cells from PBMCs. The receptors shown here come from a human donor with multiple sclerosis. The CDR3 runs from the conserved cysteine through the conserved F or W. D genes are given only for firm matches. Some rows have no size entry. The others give once, few or many, or a class for an expanded clone.

>TRBV7-9|TRBD1|TRBJ2-7|-
TGTGCCAGCAGCCCTCCCGGGACAGGGTATTTCGAGCAGTACTTC
CASSPPGTGYFEQYF
>TRBV5-5|TRBD1|TRBJ1-2|-
TGTGCCAGCAGCCAAGGACAGGGATACAACTATGGCTACACCTTC
CASSQGQGYNYGYTF
>TRBV7-9|-|TRBJ2-7|-
TGTGCCAGCAGCTTAGCCGCTACCTACGAGCAGTACTTC
CASSLAATYEQYF
>TRBV6-5|TRBD1|TRBJ2-7|-
TGTGCCAGCAGTCCGGGACAGGACACCTACGAGCAGTACTTC
CASSPGQDTYEQYF
>TRBV27|-|TRBJ1-5|-
TGTGCCACCTCCAACGGGCCCAATCAGCCCCAGCATTTT
CATSNGPNQPQHF
>TRBV13|TRBD1|TRBJ2-7|-
TGTGCCAGCAGCTTTCTAACAGGGGTAGTGTACGAGCAGTACTTC
CASSFLTGVVYEQYF
>TRBV19|-|TRBJ1-1|-
TGTGCCAGTGAGACAGGAACGAACACTGAAGCTTTCTTT
CASETGTNTEAFF
>TRBV28|-|TRBJ2-7|-
TGTGCCAGCAGTTTATTCCAAGCAGCAATAGGATCCTACGAGCAGTACTTC
CASSLFQAAIGSYEQYF
>TRBV7-9|-|TRBJ1-2|-
TGTGCCAGCAGCCATACCGACTGGGCGATCTATGGCTACACCTTC
CASSHTDWAIYGYTF
>TRBV7-9|TRBD1|TRBJ2-5|-
TGTGCCAGCAGGGGGACAGGGAGTGAGACCCAGTACTTC
CASRGTGSETQYF
>TRBV7-9|-|TRBJ1-1|-
TGTGCCAGCAGCTCGACCGGAACTGAAGCTTTCTTT
CASSSTGTEAFF
>TRBV14|-|TRBJ2-5|few
TGTGCCAGCAGCCAAGGGAGGGGTTATGAGTCGCAAGAGACCCAGTACTTC
CASSQGRGYESQETQYF
>TRBV29-1|-|TRBJ1-1|-
TGCAGCGGGGATACCGGGAACACTGAAGCTTTCTTT
CSGDTGNTEAFF
>TRBV9|-|TRBJ2-7|few
TGTGCCAGCAGCATCGCAGGGAGCACCTACGAGCAGTACTTC
CASSIAGSTYEQYF
>TRBV4-3|-|TRBJ2-3|few
TGCGCCAGCAGCCAAGATTGGGGTGAAGTTTCTTCGCAGTATTTT
CASSQDWGEVSSQYF
>TRBV7-9|-|TRBJ2-3|once
TGTGCCAGCAGCTCGAACCGATTTGGGGGGTCTGGGGATACGCAGTATTTT
CASSSNRFGGSGDTQYF
>TRBV4-1|-|TRBJ2-1|few
TGCGCCAGCAGCCGTTTGTGGCCGGGGGACTCCTACAATGAGCAGTTCTTC
CASSRLWPGDSYNEQFF
>TRBV6-5|-|TRBJ2-3|few
TGTGCCAGCAGTTACTCGAATCTAGATACGCAGTATTTT
CASSYSNLDTQYF
>TRBV27|-|TRBJ2-7|-
TGTGCCAGCAGTAATCTAGGACACAAAGAATACGAGCAGTACTTC
CASSNLGHKEYEQYF
>TRBV3-1|-|TRBJ2-3|-
TGTGCCAGCCGGGGTAGTTCCGCAGATACGCAGTATTTT
CASRGSSADTQYF
>TRBV27|-|TRBJ2-3|-
TGTGCCAGCAGTTTATCACCGGGCCCCCTAGGCACAGATACGCAGTATTTT
CASSLSPGPLGTDTQYF
>TRBV20-1|TRBD2|TRBJ2-1|-
TGCAGTGCCGCTTCGGCGGGGGACTCATACTACAATGAGCAGTTCTTC
CSAASAGDSYYNEQFF
>TRBV24-1|-|TRBJ1-2|-
TGTGCCACCAGTGACTCGGGGACCTTCTATGGCTACACCTTC
CATSDSGTFYGYTF
>TRBV19|-|TRBJ1-1|few
TGTGCCAGTAGTCAGGGTCCCTTTACTGAAGCTTTCTTT
CASSQGPFTEAFF
>TRBV6-1|-|TRBJ1-5|-
TGTGCCAGCATTGGACCGCAGAGTGGTAATCAGCCCCAGCATTTT
CASIGPQSGNQPQHF